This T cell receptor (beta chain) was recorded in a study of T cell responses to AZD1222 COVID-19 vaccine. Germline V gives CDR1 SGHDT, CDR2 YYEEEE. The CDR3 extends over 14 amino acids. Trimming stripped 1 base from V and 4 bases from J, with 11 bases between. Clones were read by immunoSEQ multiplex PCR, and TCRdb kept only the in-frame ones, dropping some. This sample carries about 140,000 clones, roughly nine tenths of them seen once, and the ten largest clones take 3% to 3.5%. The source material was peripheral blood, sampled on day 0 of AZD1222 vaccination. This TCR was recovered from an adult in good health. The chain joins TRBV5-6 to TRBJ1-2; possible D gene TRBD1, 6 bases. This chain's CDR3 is CASSLSGQSYGYTF. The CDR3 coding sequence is TGTGCCAGCAGCTTGTCCGGACAGTCCTATGGCTACACCTTC.